This T cell receptor beta chain was profiled in a study of T cell clonotyping in hematopoietic cell transplantation. This sample's time point: recipient sample about 28 days before transplant, after cytoreduction. Samples: about 28 days before transplant, then days 30, 100 and 180 after. Study-wide points: Higher Inverse Simpson Index values in graft donor and pretransplant recipient predicted broader posttransplant TCR diversity. Recipient TCR diversity dropped after transplant; expanded clonotypes rose from day 30 to 180. Cells were unsorted, so CD4 and CD8 contributions were not separated.

Of note for this clone: Its target is not known.

Profiling relied on immunoSEQ multiplex PCR, and the TCRdb table lists in-frame clones only, not all of them. The profile shows around 27,000 clones, under 85% of them singletons. This receptor was taken from a man aged 50 to 60 with myelodysplastic syndrome. Some clones in this sample may be carry-over from other donors' samples. The sample here was peripheral blood mononuclear cells, taken before stem cell transplant.

The CDR3 region is CASSASDREVEKLFF. The CDR3 DNA is TGTGCCAGCAGCGCCTCGGACAGGGAAGTCGAAAAACTGTTTTTT. The chain is built from TRBV9 and TRBJ1-4; 8 bases line up with TRBD1. The CDR3 sequence is 15 residues long. V dropped 3 bases and J dropped 8; count of bases not matched to a gene: 9. Germline assignment: CDR1 SGDLS and CDR2 YYNGEE. The variable domain in full, completed from reference TRBV9 and TRBJ1-4, reads DSGVTQTPKHLITATGQRVTLRCSPRSGDLSVYWYQQSLDQGLQFLIQYYNGEERAKGNILERFSAQQFPDLHSELNLSSLELGDSALYFCASSASDREVEKLFFGSGTQLSVL.